This T cell receptor beta chain was captured in a study of T-cell memory formation after mild COVID-19. TCRdb independently ran MiXCR on the 5' RACE reads; one entry per CDR3 protein. This repertoire shows under 600,000 distinct CDR3 sequences, less than 25% found once; its top ten account for approximately 8%. Study-level results: Day 15 to 85 contracting clones showed balanced CD4/CD8; day 15 to 37 expanders favored CD4+. Some clones that responded were present in memory (sampled pre-infection), which suggests cross-reactive memory joined. Contracting CD4+ clones lay largely in CM and EM, with CD8+ ones residing in EMRA.

This clonotype appeared a few times. The antigen is unknown. The CDR3 totals 18 residues. After removal of 4 bases from V and 2 bases from J, the junction contained 17 bases not matched to a gene. The germline gives CDR1 MNHEY, CDR2 SVGAGI. Sequencing used PBMCs or a T cell subset sorted from them (not recorded which). The V gene is TRBV6-5, the J gene TRBJ2-7, with 7 bases fitting TRBD2. The TCR sequence derives from an adult woman who had mild COVID-19 (a few samples of this study predate the infection). Cell type and time point are not known. This chain's CDR3 is CASSLTQPKLAPTYEQYF. CDR3 coding DNA: TGTGCCAGCAGTTTAACACAACCCAAACTAGCGCCAACCTACGAGCAGTACTTC.